A single sample is the source of the 25 T cell receptor beta chains below, sequenced in a study of regulatory T cells in long-lasting Graves disease (dated by TCRdb to 2020 to 2023). According to the study, the label for this sample's time point signals: newly diagnosed GD, antithyroid drugs for less than 3 months. RNA was extracted from PBMCs in TRIzol for both TCR sequencing and RNA sequencing. Receptor libraries were prepared by multiplex PCR. This sample was sequenced with an Illumina HiSeq 4000. To build TCR beta libraries, CDR3 regions were amplified by Arm-PCR using iRepertoire HTBI primers. In TCRdb, the public reads were trimmed at Q25 with fastp and aligned with MiXCR, with productive beta chains retained. Every distinct CDR3 protein forms one entry, paired with its most common genes and DNA. The sample data list 350,000 to 500,000 distinct CDR3 sequences, and about 15% of these were observed just once. 20% to 25% of the sample goes to the ten largest clones.

These data were also filed under a second study, of T cells in Graves' hyperthyroidism and ophthalmopathy.

This sample comprised peripheral blood mononuclear cells (PBMCs), obtained at new diagnosis, from a patient treated with antithyroid drugs. Receptor source: a woman aged 18-29 years with Graves disease. Donor details come from another sample of the same person, matched by shared clones.

The chain recombines TRBV7-2 with TRBJ1-3, with D possibly matching TRBD1 (6 bases). V dropped 8 bases and J dropped 3 bases, with 14 bases sitting between them. Germline assignment: CDR1 SGHTA and CDR2 FQGNSA. The CDR3 totals 14 residues. The CDR3 is CASQMGGLGNTIYF. CDR3 bases: TGTGCCAGCCAGATGGGGGGGCTTGGAAACACCATATATTTT. The full variable domain, with the rest looked up from reference TRBV7-2 and TRBJ1-3, is GAGVSQSPSNKVTEKGKDVELRCDPISGHTALYWYRQSLGQGLEFLIYFQGNSAPDKSGLPSDRFSAERTGGSVSTLTIQRTQQEDSAVYLCASQMGGLGNTIYFGEGSWLTVV.

This clonotype appeared a few times. V gene TRBV11-2 combines with J gene TRBJ2-3; D may be TRBD2 (6 bases). The last part of the DNA fits TRBJ2-5 better; the J call may be wrong. Germline lookup yields CDR1 SGHAT and CDR2 FQNNGV. The CDR3 is 14 amino acids. The CDR3 reads CASIASGGKETQYF. The CDR3 region has the DNA TGTGCCAGCATCGCCTCTGGCGGGAAGGAGACCCAGTACTTC.

This clonotype was counted only a few times. This rearrangement joins TRBV27 to TRBJ2-2; 9 bases map to TRBD2. Germline CDR1 and CDR2: MNHEY and SMNVEV (reference sequence). V lost 3 bases to trimming and J lost 7 bases; unmatched junction nucleotides: 9. The CDR3 is made up of 16 amino acids. CDR3 DNA sequence: TGTGCCAGCAGTTTTTTCAGTAGCGGGAGTTTCGGGGAGCTGTTTTTT. It codes for CASSFFSSGSFGELFF.

This clonotype was counted at least ten times. The chain recombines TRBV28 with TRBJ1-5; a possible D gene is TRBD1 (6 bases). V gave up 7 bases and J gave up 5 bases, with 18 bases separating them. CDR3 length equals 15 residues. Germline V CDR1 and CDR2: MDHEN, SYDVKM. CDR3 sequence reads: CASTSTGPYYQPQHF. The CDR3 region has the DNA TGTGCCAGCACCAGCACAGGGCCTTATTATCAGCCCCAGCATTTT.

For this clonotype: This may come from a read error, since a much larger clone is one base off. This chain joins TRBV6-5 and TRBJ1-5; 7 bases align to TRBD1. In germline, CDR1 is MNHEY, CDR2 SVGAGI. CDR3 size: 15 residues. Here the CDR3 DNA reads TGTGCCTGCAGTTACCGACAGGGAGGGAATCAGCCCCAGCATTTT. Translation gives CACSYRQGGNQPQHF.

This chain joins TRBV4-1 and TRBJ1-5; D possibly corresponds to TRBD1 (5 bases). Trimming left V 0 bases short and J 4 bases short, with 16 bases between. The germline gives CDR1 MGHRA, CDR2 YSYEKL. The CDR3 sequence is 17 residues long. For the CDR3, the DNA is TGCGCCAGCAGCCAAGAAAACCAGGGAAAGGGGAATCAGCCCCAGCATTTT. Residues: CASSQENQGKGNQPQHF.

This clonotype was detected a few times. The chain joins TRBV15 to TRBJ2-3; no reliable D call. The CDR3 consists of 15 residues. The V and J ends lost 1 base and 2 bases respectively, with 10 bases between them. In germline, CDR1 is LNHNV, CDR2 YYDKDF (reference sequence). The CDR3 nucleotides are TGTGCCACCAGCAGAGCTACCGGTTTCACAGATACGCAGTATTTT. It is translated as CATSRATGFTDTQYF.

To note about this clonotype: This may come from a read error, since a much larger clone is one base off. This likely comes from a read error, as the CDR3 has no conserved phenylalanine or tryptophan at its end. V is TRBV2 and J is TRBJ1-1; 7 bases fit TRBD1. Trimming at V came to 4 bases and at J to 1 base, leaving 3 bases not matched to a gene. The CDR3 has 14 residues. Germline lookup yields CDR1 SNHLY and CDR2 FYNNEI. CDR3 DNA sequence: TGTGCCAGCAGTGCCGGGACAGAGAACACTGAAGCTTTCCTT. Its protein product is CASSAGTENTEAFL.

Regarding this clonotype: This probably arose from a read error, given a far larger clone one base away. The genes are TRBV28 and TRBJ2-1; TRBD1 is a possible D gene (6 bases). The CDR3 loop spans 14 amino acids. Germline V CDR1 and CDR2: MDHEN, SYDVKM. Trimming removed 3 bases from V and 13 bases from J, with 19 bases in between. The CDR3 loop reads CASSLVQGQETQFF. The CDR3 region has the DNA TGTGCCAGCAGTTTGGTTCAGGGACAAGAGACCCAGTTCTTC.

This clonotype was recorded many times. The gene calls are TRBV11-2 and TRBJ2-7; 11 bases are shared with TRBD2. Germline V gene sequence: CDR1 SGHAT, CDR2 FQNNGV. The V and J ends lost 4 bases and 0 bases, in that order; junction bases with no gene match: 2. CDR3 length equals 15 residues. The DNA of the CDR3 is TGTGCCAGCAGCTCGGGACTAGCGGTCTCCTACGAGCAGTACTTC. As protein: CASSSGLAVSYEQYF.

This clonotype was counted a single time. This chain uses TRBV25-1 with TRBJ2-1; either TRBD1 or TRBD2 may fit D (6 bases each). The CDR3 has 13 residues. V lost 1 base to trimming and J lost 9 bases, with 10 bases between them. Looked up from germline, CDR1 is MGHDK and CDR2 is SYGVNS. CDR3 coding DNA: TGTGCCAGCAGTGAATTGGGGGGCGGTGAGCAGTTCTTC. Residues: CASSELGGGEQFF. The full variable domain, its missing parts supplied by reference TRBV25-1 and TRBJ2-1, is EADIYQTPRYLVIGTGKKITLECSQTMGHDKMYWYQQDPGMELHLIHYSYGVNSTEKGDLSSESTVSRIRTEHFPLTLESARPSHTSQYLCASSELGGGEQFFGPGTRLTVL.

This clonotype was observed at least ten times. V usage is TRBV11-3 and J usage is TRBJ2-7; 9 bases are shared with TRBD1. Germline CDR1 is SGHNT and CDR2 is YENEEA. This CDR3 has 14 residues. With 5 bases clipped from V and 7 bases from J, the junction kept 9 bases outside the gene matches. This chain's CDR3 is CASSRGTGMEEQYF. The CDR3 DNA reads TGTGCCAGCAGCCGCGGGACAGGGATGGAAGAGCAGTACTTC.

This clonotype was counted ten times or more. The chain recombines TRBV12-3 or TRBV12-4 with TRBJ2-1; D unresolved. This CDR3 region has 16 residues. Trimming left V 6 bases short and J 8 bases short, with 23 bases between. CDR3 sequence reads: CASSPEVVSRIDEQFF. CDR3 bases: TGTGCCAGCAGCCCCGAGGTGGTGTCGAGGATAGATGAGCAGTTCTTC.

The gene calls are TRBV28 and TRBJ2-2; D gene uncertain. V gave up 3 bases and J gave up 4 bases, with 18 bases separating them. Germline V CDR1 and CDR2: MDHEN, SYDVKM. The CDR3 is 17 residues long. The CDR3 protein is CASSFFGPDWSTGELFF. The CDR3 DNA is TGTGCCAGCAGTTTTTTCGGGCCCGACTGGAGCACCGGGGAGCTGTTTTTT.

This sequence joins TRBV6-1 and TRBJ2-3; maybe TRBD1 (5 bases). This CDR3 has 13 amino acids. The germline gives CDR1 MNHNS, CDR2 SASEGT. V dropped 8 bases and J dropped 0 bases, with 9 bases sitting between them. CDR3 in amino acids: CASGRGSTDTQYF. In nucleotides, the CDR3 is TGTGCCAGCGGAAGGGGAAGCACAGATACGCAGTATTTT.

This clonotype was seen more than once but under ten times. Just one base apart from a much larger clone, this may be a read error. The chain carries TRBV20-1 and TRBJ2-5; TRBD2 agrees at 7 bases. Per the germline V gene, CDR1 is DFQATT and CDR2 is SNEGSKA (reference sequence). CDR3 size: 14 residues. After removal of 5 bases from V and 11 bases from J, the junction contained 17 bases not matched to a gene. Written as DNA, the CDR3 is TGCAGTGCTGCTTCGACTAGCTGGTACAATGAGCAGTACTTC. Translation: CSAASTSWYNEQYF.

Ten or more counts support this clonotype. This rearrangement joins TRBV11-2 to TRBJ2-1, with TRBD1 matching over 9 bases. V shed 4 bases and J 6 bases; nucleotides not matched to a gene: 4. Germline-derived CDR1 and CDR2 are SGHAT and FQNNGV. The CDR3 is made up of 14 amino acids. The CDR3 loop is CASSYRTGVNEQFF. The DNA of the CDR3 is TGTGCCAGCAGCTATCGGACAGGGGTCAATGAGCAGTTCTTC.

This clonotype has just a few counts. The chain combines TRBV28 with TRBJ1-5; D remains unclear. The V gene's germline CDR1 is MDHEN and CDR2 SYDVKM. The CDR3 loop spans 17 amino acids. V was shortened by 7 bases and J by 0 bases, with 19 bases between the two germline ends. CDR3 residues: CASNLNTGRYSNQPQHF. The CDR3, as DNA: TGTGCCAGCAACCTAAATACCGGACGATATAGCAATCAGCCCCAGCATTTT.

The sample holds many counts of this clonotype. The chain is built from TRBV20-1 and TRBJ2-7, with TRBD2 matching 14 bases. The CDR3 runs to 15 residues. V lost 3 bases and J lost 4; bases outside the gene matches: 5. Germline-derived CDR1 and CDR2 are DFQATT and SNEGSKA (reference sequence). The CDR3 spells CSARAGTSGSYEQYF. The CDR3 DNA follows: TGCAGTGCTAGGGCCGGGACTAGCGGGAGTTACGAGCAGTACTTC.

This sequence joins TRBV18 and TRBJ1-2; D is perhaps TRBD1 (5 bases). From germline, CDR1 is KGHSH and CDR2 LQKENI. Trimming pared 2 bases from V and 5 bases from J, leaving 12 bases between. The CDR3 consists of 14 residues. CDR3 residues: CASSPDSRAYGYTF. The CDR3, as DNA: TGTGCCAGCTCACCAGACAGCAGGGCGTATGGCTACACCTTC.

This clonotype was found a few times. The chain uses TRBV27 and TRBJ2-1; 13 bases line up with TRBD2. CDR1 MNHEY and CDR2 SMNVEV come from the germline V gene (reference sequence). The CDR3 is 14 amino acids. V was clipped by 8 bases and J by 4 bases; unmatched bases: 2. The CDR3 spells CASGTSGNYNEQFF. CDR3 coding DNA: TGTGCCAGCGGGACTAGCGGGAATTACAATGAGCAGTTCTTC.

This clonotype has more than one count but fewer than ten. The genes are TRBV28 and TRBJ2-7; 7 bases are a match to TRBD1. Germline V gives CDR1 MDHEN, CDR2 SYDVKM. With 3 bases clipped from V and 2 bases from J, the junction kept 10 bases outside the gene matches. The CDR3 extends over 16 amino acids. The CDR3 here is CASSLPGQDPTYEQYF. The CDR3 region has the DNA TGTGCCAGCAGTTTGCCAGGACAGGACCCCACCTACGAGCAGTACTTC.

This clonotype was seen at least ten times. This rearrangement joins TRBV2 to TRBJ1-1, with D tentatively TRBD1 (5 bases). The germline V gene has CDR1 SNHLY and CDR2 FYNNEI. This CDR3 contains 12 residues. Trimming shortened V by 2 bases and J by 11 bases, and 12 bases separated the two germline ends. CDR3 sequence: CASSEQGFNAFF. The CDR3 region has the DNA TGTGCCAGCAGTGAACAGGGTTTTAATGCTTTCTTT.

This clonotype was counted ten times or more. The chain combines TRBV12-3 or TRBV12-4 with TRBJ2-7, with 11 bases that match TRBD2. The CDR3 has 14 residues. V shed 2 bases, J shed 7 bases, and the junction held 4 bases outside the gene matches. The CDR3 nucleotides read TGTGCCAGCAGTTTACTAGCGGGAGGTTCTGAGCAGTACTTC. As protein: CASSLLAGGSEQYF.

This chain uses TRBV20-1 with TRBJ2-7; 14 bases are a match to TRBD2. Per germline, CDR1 DFQATT and CDR2 SNEGSKA (reference sequence). Trimming at V came to 5 bases and at J to 7 bases, leaving 10 bases not matched to a gene. The CDR3 sequence is 15 residues long. The CDR3 nucleotides are TGCAGTGCTCACCGACTAGCGGGAGGGCCTCAGGAGCAGTACTTC. It encodes CSAHRLAGGPQEQYF.